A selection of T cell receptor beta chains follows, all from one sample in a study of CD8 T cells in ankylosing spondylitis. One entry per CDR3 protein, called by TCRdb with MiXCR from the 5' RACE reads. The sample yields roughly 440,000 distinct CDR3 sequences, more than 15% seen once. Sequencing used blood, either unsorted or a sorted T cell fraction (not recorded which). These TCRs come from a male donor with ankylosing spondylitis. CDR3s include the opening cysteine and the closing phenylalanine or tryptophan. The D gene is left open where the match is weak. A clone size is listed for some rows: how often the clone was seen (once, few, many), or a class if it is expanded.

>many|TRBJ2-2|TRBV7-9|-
CASSFRQNTGELFF
TGTGCCAGCAGCTTCCGGCAGAACACCGGGGAGCTGTTTTTT
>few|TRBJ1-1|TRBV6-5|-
CASSYSRRVNTEAFF
TGTGCCAGCAGTTACTCCCGCAGGGTGAACACTGAAGCTTTCTTT
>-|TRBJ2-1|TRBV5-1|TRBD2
CASSPRGGNNEQFF
TGCGCCAGCAGCCCTCGGGGGGGAAACAATGAGCAGTTCTTC
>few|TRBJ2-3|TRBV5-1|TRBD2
CASSLGLAGGSTDTQYF
TGCGCCAGCAGCTTGGGTCTAGCGGGGGGCAGCACAGATACGCAGTATTTT
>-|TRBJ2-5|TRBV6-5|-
CASSYSGSPGIKETQYF
TGTGCCAGCAGTTACTCTGGTAGTCCAGGGATAAAAGAGACCCAGTACTTC
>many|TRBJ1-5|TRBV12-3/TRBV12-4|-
CASSPDPYSNQPQHF
TGTGCCAGCAGTCCGGACCCTTATAGCAATCAGCCCCAGCATTTT
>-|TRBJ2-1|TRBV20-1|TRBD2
CSAPGTSGVSSYNEQFF
TGCAGTGCCCCTGGGACTAGCGGGGTGAGCTCCTACAATGAGCAGTTCTTC
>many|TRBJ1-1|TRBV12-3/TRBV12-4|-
CASSFLQGGYTEAFF
TGTGCCAGCAGTTTTTTGCAGGGAGGGTACACTGAAGCTTTCTTT
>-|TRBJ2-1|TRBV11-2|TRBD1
CASSPGQGGYNEQFF
TGTGCCAGCAGCCCGGGACAGGGGGGGTACAATGAGCAGTTCTTC
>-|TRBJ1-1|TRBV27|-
CASSSLGSGRVNTEAFF
TGTGCCAGCAGTTCGCTAGGATCAGGACGGGTGAACACTGAAGCTTTCTTT
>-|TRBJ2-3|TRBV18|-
CASSSTQTGDTQYF
TGTGCCAGCTCATCAACCCAAACAGGAGATACGCAGTATTTT
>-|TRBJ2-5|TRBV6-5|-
CASSYAPKETQYF
TGTGCCAGCAGTTACGCGCCGAAAGAGACCCAGTACTTC
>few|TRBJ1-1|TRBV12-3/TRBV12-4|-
CASSLGTYAFF
TGTGCCAGCAGTTTGGGGACGTATGCTTTCTTT
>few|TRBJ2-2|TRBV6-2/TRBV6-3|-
CASSEPGELFF
TGTGCCAGCAGTGAACCCGGGGAGCTGTTTTTT
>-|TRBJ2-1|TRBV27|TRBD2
CASSSSGSLGYEQFF
TGTGCCAGCAGCTCTAGCGGGAGTTTGGGGTATGAGCAGTTCTTC
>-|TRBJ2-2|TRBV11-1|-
CASSLDLVTGELFF
TGTGCCAGCAGCTTAGACCTAGTAACCGGGGAGCTGTTTTTT
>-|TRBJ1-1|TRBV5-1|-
CASSLRGGGPEAFF
TGCGCCAGCAGCTTGCGGGGGGGAGGCCCTGAAGCTTTCTTT
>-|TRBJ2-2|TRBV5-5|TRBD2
CASSSGRVTNTGELFF
TGTGCCAGCAGCTCCGGGAGGGTAACGAACACCGGGGAGCTGTTTTTT
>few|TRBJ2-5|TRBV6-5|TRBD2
CASSYGLAGETQYF
TGTGCCAGCAGTTACGGTTTAGCGGGAGAGACCCAGTACTTC
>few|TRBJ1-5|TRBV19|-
CASSRVSGPTNQPQHF
TGTGCCAGTAGCCGAGTTTCGGGACCCACGAATCAGCCCCAGCATTTT
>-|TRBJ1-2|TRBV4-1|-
CASSQDLGGTRYGYTF
TGCGCCAGCAGCCAAGATCTGGGAGGGACACGATATGGCTACACCTTC
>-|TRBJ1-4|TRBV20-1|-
CSAIVPGWGTFSEKLFF
TGCAGTGCTATCGTGCCAGGGTGGGGTACTTTTAGTGAAAAACTGTTTTTT
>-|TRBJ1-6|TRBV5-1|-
CASSLASFGSPLHF
TGCGCCAGCAGCTTGGCTTCTTTCGGTTCACCCCTCCACTTT
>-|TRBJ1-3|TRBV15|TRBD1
CATSRGQGVGNTKYF
TGTGCCACCAGCCGGGGACAGGGTGTGGGAAACACCAAATATTTT
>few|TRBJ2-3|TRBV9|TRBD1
CASSGRTGGWDTQYF
TGTGCCAGCAGCGGACGAACAGGGGGCTGGGATACGCAGTATTTT
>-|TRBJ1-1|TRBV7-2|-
CASSSLQGQTEAFF
TGTGCCAGCAGCTCTCTACAGGGTCAAACTGAAGCTTTCTTT
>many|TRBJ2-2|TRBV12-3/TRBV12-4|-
CASTQGPGWAGELFF
TGTGCCAGCACCCAGGGTCCAGGCTGGGCCGGGGAGCTGTTTTTT
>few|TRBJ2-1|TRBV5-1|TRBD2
CASSSLAGGTYNEQFF
TGCGCCAGCAGCTCCCTAGCGGGGGGGACCTACAATGAGCAGTTCTTC
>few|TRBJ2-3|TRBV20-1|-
CSARDWGAGSTDTQYF
TGCAGTGCTAGAGACTGGGGCGCGGGGAGCACAGATACGCAGTATTTT
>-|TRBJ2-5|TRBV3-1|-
CASSQRTRVSETQYF
TGTGCCAGCAGCCAGAGAACCAGGGTTTCAGAGACCCAGTACTTC
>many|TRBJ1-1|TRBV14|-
CASSRGGNTEAFF
TGCGCCAGCAGCCGCGGGGGGAACACTGAAGCTTTCTTT
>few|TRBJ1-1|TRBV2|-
CASRYTNTEAFF
TGTGCCAGCAGGTACACCAACACTGAAGCTTTCTTT
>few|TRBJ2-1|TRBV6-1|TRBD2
CASNTRASGLYNEQFF
TGTGCCAGCAATACTAGGGCTAGCGGGCTCTACAATGAGCAGTTCTTC
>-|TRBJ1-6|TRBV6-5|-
CASSYSRQSHSPLHF
TGTGCCAGCAGTTACAGTAGGCAGTCGCATTCACCCCTCCACTTT
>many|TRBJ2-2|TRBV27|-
CASSLKSGGTNTGELFF
TGTGCCAGCAGTTTAAAGTCGGGGGGCACGAACACCGGGGAGCTGTTTTTT
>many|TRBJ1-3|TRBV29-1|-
CSKEIQGWNTIYF
TGCAGCAAAGAAATACAGGGATGGAACACCATATATTTT
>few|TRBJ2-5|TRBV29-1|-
CSVETLALKTQYF
TGCAGCGTTGAGACCTTAGCGCTAAAGACCCAGTACTTC
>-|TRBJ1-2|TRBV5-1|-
CASSLTRPGDGYTF
TGCGCCAGCAGCTTGACTAGACCGGGGGATGGCTACACCTTC
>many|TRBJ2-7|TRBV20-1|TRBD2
CSARPGLVSEQYF
TGCAGTGCTAGACCGGGACTAGTATCCGAGCAGTACTTC
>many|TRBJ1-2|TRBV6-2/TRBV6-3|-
CASRLQAYGYTF
TGTGCCAGCAGGCTACAGGCTTATGGCTACACCTTC
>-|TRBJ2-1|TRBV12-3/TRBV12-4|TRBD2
CASSWGTGRTSGRARDEQFF
TGTGCCAGCAGTTGGGGGACAGGCCGGACTAGCGGGAGAGCGAGGGATGAGCAGTTCTTC
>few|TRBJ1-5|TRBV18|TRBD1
CASSPPNQGGQPQHF
TGTGCCAGCTCACCACCGAACCAGGGGGGTCAGCCCCAGCATTTT
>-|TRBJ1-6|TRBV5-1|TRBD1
CASSPWGATGGSPLHF
TGCGCCAGCAGCCCATGGGGGGCGACAGGGGGATCACCCCTCCACTTT
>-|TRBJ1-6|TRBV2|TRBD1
CASSDMGQGYSPLHF
TGTGCCAGCAGTGATATGGGACAGGGCTATTCACCCCTCCACTTT
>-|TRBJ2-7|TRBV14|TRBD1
CASSQARQGLDEQYF
TGTGCCAGCAGCCAAGCCCGACAGGGTCTCGACGAGCAGTACTTC